This T cell receptor (beta chain) was recorded in a study of blood T cell repertoires in COVID-19. Study as a whole: The samples span acute and convalescent COVID-19 from the United States, Italy and Spain. PBMCs, B-cell-depleted T cells, or T cells were the source of the cDNA or gDNA that made up the material.

The germline gives CDR1 SGHAT, CDR2 FQNNGV. CDR3 size: 12 residues. Original handling: Reference gene primer amplification gave estimated nucleated cell counts. Only in-frame clones appear in the TCRdb table, and some are missing; sequencing was by immunoSEQ multiplex PCR. V, J and clone size were drawn from that table, and D and trimming were deduced from the DNA. The sample includes roughly 200,000 clones, 88% of them seen just once. For this clone: At one boundary the junction diverges from the germline segment, which might be a read error.

This sequence joins TRBV11-2 and TRBJ2-7, with 9 positions matching TRBD1. The sequence was obtained from a man aged 35 to 55 with active or convalescent COVID-19. Sequencing input: peripheral blood. This CDR3 is CASSPRQGERRF. The DNA of the CDR3 is TGTGCCAGCAGCCCCCGACAGGGGGAGAGAAGGTTC. Together with reference TRBV11-2 and TRBJ2-7, the CDR3 gives the full variable domain: EAGVAQSPRYKIIEKRQSVAFWCNPISGHATLYWYQQILGQGPKLLIQFQNNGVVDDSQLPKDRFSAERLKGVDSTLKIQPAKLEDSAVYLCASSPRQGERRFGPGTRLTVT.